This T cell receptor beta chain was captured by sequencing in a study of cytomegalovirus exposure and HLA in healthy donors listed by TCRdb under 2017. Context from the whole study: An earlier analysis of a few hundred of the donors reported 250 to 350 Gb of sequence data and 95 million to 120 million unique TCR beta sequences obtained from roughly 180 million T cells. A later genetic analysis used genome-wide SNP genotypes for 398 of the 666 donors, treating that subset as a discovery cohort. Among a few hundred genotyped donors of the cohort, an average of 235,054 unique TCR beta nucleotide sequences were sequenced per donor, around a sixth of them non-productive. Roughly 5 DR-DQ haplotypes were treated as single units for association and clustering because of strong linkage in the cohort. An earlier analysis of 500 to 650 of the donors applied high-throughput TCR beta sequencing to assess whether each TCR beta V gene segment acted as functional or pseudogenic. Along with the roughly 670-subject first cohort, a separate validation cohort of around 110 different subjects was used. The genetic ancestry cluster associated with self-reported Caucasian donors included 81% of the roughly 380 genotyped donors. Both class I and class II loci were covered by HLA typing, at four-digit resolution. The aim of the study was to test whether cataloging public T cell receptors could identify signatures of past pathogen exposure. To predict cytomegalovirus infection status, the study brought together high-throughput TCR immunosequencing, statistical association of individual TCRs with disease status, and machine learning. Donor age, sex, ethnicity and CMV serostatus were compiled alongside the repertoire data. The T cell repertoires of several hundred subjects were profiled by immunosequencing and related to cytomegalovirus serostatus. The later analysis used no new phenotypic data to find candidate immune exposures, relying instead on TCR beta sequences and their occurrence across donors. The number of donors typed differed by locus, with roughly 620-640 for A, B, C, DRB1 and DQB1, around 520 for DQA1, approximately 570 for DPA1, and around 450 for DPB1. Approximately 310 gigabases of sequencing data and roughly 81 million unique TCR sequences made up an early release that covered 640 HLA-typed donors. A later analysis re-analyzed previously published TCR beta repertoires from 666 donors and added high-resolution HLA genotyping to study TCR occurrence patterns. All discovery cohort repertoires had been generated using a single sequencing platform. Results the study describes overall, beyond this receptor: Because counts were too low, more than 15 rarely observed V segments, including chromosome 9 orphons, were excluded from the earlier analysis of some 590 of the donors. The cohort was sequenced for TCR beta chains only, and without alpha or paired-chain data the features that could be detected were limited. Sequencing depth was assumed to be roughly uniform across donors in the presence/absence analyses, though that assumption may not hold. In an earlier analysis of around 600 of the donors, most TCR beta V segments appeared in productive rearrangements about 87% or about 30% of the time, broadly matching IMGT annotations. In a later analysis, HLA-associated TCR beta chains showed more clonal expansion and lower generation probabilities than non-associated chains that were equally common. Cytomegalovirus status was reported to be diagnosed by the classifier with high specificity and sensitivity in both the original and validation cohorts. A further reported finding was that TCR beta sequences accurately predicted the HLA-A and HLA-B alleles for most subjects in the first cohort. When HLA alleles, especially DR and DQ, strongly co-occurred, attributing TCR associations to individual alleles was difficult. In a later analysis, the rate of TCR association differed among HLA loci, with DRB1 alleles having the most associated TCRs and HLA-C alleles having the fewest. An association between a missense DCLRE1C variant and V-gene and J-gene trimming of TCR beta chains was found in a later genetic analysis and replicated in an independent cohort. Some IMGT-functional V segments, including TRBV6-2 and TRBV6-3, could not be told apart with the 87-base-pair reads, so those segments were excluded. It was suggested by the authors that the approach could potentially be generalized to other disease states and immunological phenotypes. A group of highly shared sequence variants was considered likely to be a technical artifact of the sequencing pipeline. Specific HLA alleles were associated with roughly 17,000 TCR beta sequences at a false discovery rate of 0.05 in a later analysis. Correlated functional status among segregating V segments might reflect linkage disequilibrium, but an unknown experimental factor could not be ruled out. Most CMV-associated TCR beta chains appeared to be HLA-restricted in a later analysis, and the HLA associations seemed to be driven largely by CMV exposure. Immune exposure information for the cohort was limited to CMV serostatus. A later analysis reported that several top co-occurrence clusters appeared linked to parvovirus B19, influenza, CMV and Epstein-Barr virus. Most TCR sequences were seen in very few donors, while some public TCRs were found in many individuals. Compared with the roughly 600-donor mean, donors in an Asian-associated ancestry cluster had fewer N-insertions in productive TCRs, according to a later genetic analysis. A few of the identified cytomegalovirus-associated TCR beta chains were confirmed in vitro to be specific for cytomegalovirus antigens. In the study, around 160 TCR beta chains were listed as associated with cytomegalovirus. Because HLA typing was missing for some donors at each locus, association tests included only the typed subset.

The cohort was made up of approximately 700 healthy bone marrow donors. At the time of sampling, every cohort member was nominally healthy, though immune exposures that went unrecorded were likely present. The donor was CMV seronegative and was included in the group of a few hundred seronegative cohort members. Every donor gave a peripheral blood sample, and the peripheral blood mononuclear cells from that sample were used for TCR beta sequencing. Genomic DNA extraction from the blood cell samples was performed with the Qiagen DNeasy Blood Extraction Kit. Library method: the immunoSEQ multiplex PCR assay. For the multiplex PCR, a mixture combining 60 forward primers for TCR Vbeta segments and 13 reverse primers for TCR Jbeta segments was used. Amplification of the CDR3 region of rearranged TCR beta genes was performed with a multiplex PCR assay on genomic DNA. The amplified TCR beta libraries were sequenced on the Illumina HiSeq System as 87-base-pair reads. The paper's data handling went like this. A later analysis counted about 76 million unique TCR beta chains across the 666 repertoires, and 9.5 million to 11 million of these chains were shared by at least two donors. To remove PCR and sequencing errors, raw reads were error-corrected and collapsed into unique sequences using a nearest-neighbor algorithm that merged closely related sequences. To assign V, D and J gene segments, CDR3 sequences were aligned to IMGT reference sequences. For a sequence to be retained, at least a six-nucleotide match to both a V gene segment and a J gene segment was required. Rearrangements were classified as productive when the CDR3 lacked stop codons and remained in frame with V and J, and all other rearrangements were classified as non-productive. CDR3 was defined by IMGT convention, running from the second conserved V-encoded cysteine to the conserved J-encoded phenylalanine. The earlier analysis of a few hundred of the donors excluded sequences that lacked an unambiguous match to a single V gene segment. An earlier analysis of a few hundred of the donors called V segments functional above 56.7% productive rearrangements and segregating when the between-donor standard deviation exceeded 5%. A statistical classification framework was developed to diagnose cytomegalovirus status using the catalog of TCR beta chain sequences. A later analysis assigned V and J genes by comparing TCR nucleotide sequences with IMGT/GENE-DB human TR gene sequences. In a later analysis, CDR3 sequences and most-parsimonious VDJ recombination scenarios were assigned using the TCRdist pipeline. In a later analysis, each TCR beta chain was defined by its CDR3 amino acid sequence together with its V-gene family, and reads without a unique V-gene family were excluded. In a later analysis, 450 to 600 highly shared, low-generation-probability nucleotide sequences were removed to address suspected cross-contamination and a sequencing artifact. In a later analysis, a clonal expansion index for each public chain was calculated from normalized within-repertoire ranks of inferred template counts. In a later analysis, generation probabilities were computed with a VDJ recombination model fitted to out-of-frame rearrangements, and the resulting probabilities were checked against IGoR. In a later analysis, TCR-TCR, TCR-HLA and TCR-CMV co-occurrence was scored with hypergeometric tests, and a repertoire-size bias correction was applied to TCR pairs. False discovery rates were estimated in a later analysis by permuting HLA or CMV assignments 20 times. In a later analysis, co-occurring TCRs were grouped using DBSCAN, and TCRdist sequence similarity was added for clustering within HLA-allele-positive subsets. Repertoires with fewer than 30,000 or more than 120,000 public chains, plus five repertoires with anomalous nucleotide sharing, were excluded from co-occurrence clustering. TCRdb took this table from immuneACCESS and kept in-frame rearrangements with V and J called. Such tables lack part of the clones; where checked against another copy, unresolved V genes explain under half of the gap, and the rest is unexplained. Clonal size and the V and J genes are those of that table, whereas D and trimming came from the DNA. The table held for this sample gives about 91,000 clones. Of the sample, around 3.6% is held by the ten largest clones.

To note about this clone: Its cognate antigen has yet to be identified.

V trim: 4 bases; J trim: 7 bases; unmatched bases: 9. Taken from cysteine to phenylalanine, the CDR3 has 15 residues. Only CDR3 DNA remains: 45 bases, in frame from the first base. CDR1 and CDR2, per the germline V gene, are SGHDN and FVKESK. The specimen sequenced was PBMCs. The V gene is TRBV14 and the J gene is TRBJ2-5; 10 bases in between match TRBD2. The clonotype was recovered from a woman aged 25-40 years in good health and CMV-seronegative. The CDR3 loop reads CASSPTSGRAGTQYF. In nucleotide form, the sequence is TGTGCCAGCAGCCCGACGAGCGGGAGGGCCGGGACCCAGTACTTC. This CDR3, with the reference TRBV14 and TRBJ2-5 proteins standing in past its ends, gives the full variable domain EAGVTQFPSHSVIEKGQTVTLRCDPISGHDNLYWYRRVMGKEIKFLLHFVKESKQDESGMPNNRFLAERTGGTYSTLKVQPAELEDSGVYFCASSPTSGRAGTQYFGPGTRLLVL.